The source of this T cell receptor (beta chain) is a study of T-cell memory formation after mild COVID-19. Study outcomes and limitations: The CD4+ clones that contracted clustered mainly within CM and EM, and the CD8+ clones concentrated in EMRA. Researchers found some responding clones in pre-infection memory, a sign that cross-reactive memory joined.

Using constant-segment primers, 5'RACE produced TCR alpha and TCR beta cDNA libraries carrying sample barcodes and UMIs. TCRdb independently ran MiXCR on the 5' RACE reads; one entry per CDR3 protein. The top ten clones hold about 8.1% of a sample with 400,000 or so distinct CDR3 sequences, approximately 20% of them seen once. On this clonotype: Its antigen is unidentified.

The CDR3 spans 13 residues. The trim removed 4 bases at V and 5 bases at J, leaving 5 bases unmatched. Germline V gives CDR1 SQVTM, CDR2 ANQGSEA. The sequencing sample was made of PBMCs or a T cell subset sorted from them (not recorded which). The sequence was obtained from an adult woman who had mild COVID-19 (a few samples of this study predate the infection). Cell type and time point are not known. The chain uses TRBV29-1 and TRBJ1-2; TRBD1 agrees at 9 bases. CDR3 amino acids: CSVGVTGGYGYTF. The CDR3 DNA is TGCAGCGTTGGCGTGACAGGGGGTTATGGCTACACCTTC. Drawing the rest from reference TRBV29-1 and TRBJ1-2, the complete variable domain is SAVISQKPSRDICQRGTSLTIQCQVDSQVTMMFWYRQQPGQSLTLIATANQGSEATYESGFVIDKFPISRPNLTFSTLTVSNMSPEDSSIYLCSVGVTGGYGYTFGSGTRLTVV.